Shown below are 17 T cell receptor beta chains from a single sample sequenced in a study of blood T cell repertoires in COVID-19. TCRdb's table, derived via immunoSEQ multiplex PCR, lists solely in-frame clones and lacks some. There are roughly 330,000 clones in the sample; roughly nine tenths occur only once, and 5% to 7% lies in the top ten. Input material: peripheral blood. The receptors come from a man aged 18-30 years who had recovered from COVID-19.

A remark on this clone: The same CDR3 arises from other DNA sequences in this sample as well. The chain carries TRBV6-5 and TRBJ2-1; 9 bases fit TRBD2. J lost 4 bases, V lost 0 bases, and 1 base had no gene match. CDR1 is MNHEY, CDR2 SVGAGI, per germline. This CDR3 contains 15 residues. The CDR3 coding sequence is TGTGCCAGCAGTTACTCGACTAGCGGATACAATGAGCAGTTCTTC. It encodes CASSYSTSGYNEQFF.

This rearrangement joins TRBV7-2 to TRBJ2-7, with 9 bases that match TRBD2. V lost 6 bases and J lost 1; bases outside the gene matches: 4. Per germline, CDR1 SGHTA and CDR2 FQGNSA. The CDR3 covers 14 residues. CDR3 loop: CASSLAGPSYEQYF. CDR3 nucleotide sequence: TGTGCCAGCAGTCTAGCGGGGCCTTCCTACGAGCAGTACTTC.

This sequence joins TRBV2 and TRBJ2-5; weak D call: TRBD2 (5 bases). Germline V gene data show CDR1 as SNHLY and CDR2 as FYNNEI. The CDR3 runs to 14 residues. V was pared by 4 bases and J by 1 base, with 10 bases between. The CDR3 sequence: CASSADLIQETQYF. The CDR3 region has the DNA TGTGCCAGCAGTGCGGACTTAATCCAAGAGACCCAGTACTTC.

This rearrangement joins TRBV3-1 (or the pseudogene TRBV3-2) to TRBJ1-5; D is unclear. This CDR3 contains 15 residues. Trimming left V 1 base short and J 3 bases short, with 10 bases between. From germline, CDR1 is LGHDT and CDR2 YNNKEL (reference sequence). The CDR3 loop reads CASSQGSSSNQPQHF. The CDR3 nucleotides read TGTGCCAGCAGCCAAGGGAGTTCTTCCAATCAGCCCCAGCATTTT.

The gene calls are TRBV7-9 and TRBJ1-6; TRBD1 matches at 7 bases. The V and J ends lost 2 bases and 6 bases, in that order; junction bases with no gene match: 1. The length of the CDR3 is 14 residues. CDR1 is SEHNR and CDR2 is FQNEAQ in the germline V gene (reference sequence). CDR3 sequence reads: CASSLQGVNSPLHF. CDR3 DNA sequence: TGTGCCAGCAGCTTACAGGGGGTTAATTCACCCCTCCACTTT.

The chain is built from TRBV7-9 and TRBJ2-1, with a possible D match to TRBD1 (5 bases). The germline gives CDR1 SEHNR, CDR2 FQNEAQ (reference sequence). V lost 5 bases, J lost 6 bases, and 11 bases lay in between. This CDR3 has 13 amino acids. DNA for the CDR3: TGTGCCAGCAGCCGACAGCGAACCAATGAGCAGTTCTTC. This sequence encodes CASSRQRTNEQFF.

V usage is TRBV18 and J usage is TRBJ1-5, with D perhaps TRBD1 (5 bases). This CDR3 spans 14 amino acids. Germline V gives CDR1 KGHSH, CDR2 LQKENI. Trimming cost V 6 bases and J 3 bases, with 12 bases left between them. The CDR3 DNA follows: TGTGCCAGCTCCCCGGGACTTTCCAATCAGCCCCAGCATTTT. This encodes CASSPGLSNQPQHF.

For this clone: Other DNA sequences in the sample encode the same CDR3. This CDR3 reads CASSVAGISGNTIYF. The CDR3 DNA reads TGTGCCAGCAGCGTAGCGGGGATCTCTGGAAACACCATATATTTT. This chain connects TRBV9 to TRBJ1-3; D is uncertain. The V and J ends lost 0 bases and 0 bases respectively, with 7 bases between them. The CDR3 covers 15 residues. Germline loops: CDR1 SGDLS, CDR2 YYNGEE.

The chain is built from TRBV28 and TRBJ2-2, with D maybe TRBD2 (5 bases). The V gene lost 7 bases and the J gene lost 6 bases, with 15 bases spanning the gap. CDR3 length equals 14 residues. From germline, CDR1 is MDHEN and CDR2 SYDVKM. The CDR3 DNA sequence: TGTGCCAGCATTGGAAGGACTCCCGCCGGGGAGCTGTTTTTT. Translation: CASIGRTPAGELFF.

The genes are TRBV6-2 or TRBV6-3 and TRBJ1-1; 9 bases are a match to TRBD1. The CDR3 length is 14 residues. V gave up 6 bases and J gave up 1 base; unmatched junction bases: 3. Germline V lookup: CDR1 MNHEY, CDR2 SVGEGT. CDR3 nucleotide sequence: TGTGCCAGCAGCCTACAGGGGGCGAACACTGAAGCTTTCTTT. The encoded protein is CASSLQGANTEAFF.

This clone was counted only a few times. V and J are TRBV18 and TRBJ1-1; 11 positions match TRBD1. The CDR3 loop spans 15 amino acids. Germline V lookup: CDR1 KGHSH, CDR2 LQKENI. J was trimmed by 5 bases and V by 3 bases; bases with no gene match: 5. This chain's CDR3 is CASSPGQGVRTEAFF. The CDR3 bases are TGTGCCAGCTCACCGGGACAGGGGGTCAGGACTGAAGCTTTCTTT.

This sequence joins TRBV18 and TRBJ1-5, with D hard to call. Germline loops: CDR1 KGHSH, CDR2 LQKENI. The CDR3 has 15 amino acids. Trimming removed 3 bases at V and 5 bases at J, with 14 bases between. The CDR3 DNA reads TGTGCCAGCTCACCCCCGGGGAATGGTGATCAGCCCCAGCATTTT. Translating it yields CASSPPGNGDQPQHF. Supplemented by reference TRBV18 and TRBJ1-5, the full variable domain reads NAGVMQNPRHLVRRRGQEARLRCSPMKGHSHVYWYRQLPEEGLKFMVYLQKENIIDESGMPKERFSAEFPKEGPSILRIQQVVRGDSAAYFCASSPPGNGDQPQHFGDGTRLSIL.

V gene TRBV7-3 combines with J gene TRBJ2-7; weak D call: TRBD2 (5 bases). Trimming cost V 0 bases and J 7 bases, with 7 bases left between them. Germline V gene data show CDR1 as SGHTA and CDR2 as FQGTGA. This CDR3 contains 12 residues. CDR3 residues: CASSLTGGEQYF. In DNA, the CDR3 is TGTGCCAGCAGCTTAACAGGAGGAGAGCAGTACTTC.

In its sample, this clone was seen once. The rearrangement joins TRBV11-2 to TRBJ2-1, with TRBD1 matching 7 bases. After removal of 1 base from V and 4 bases from J, the junction contained 7 bases not matched to a gene. The CDR3 is 16 residues long. Germline CDR1 reads SGHAT; CDR2 reads FQNNGV. The CDR3: CASSLVPQGVYNEQFF. The DNA for the CDR3 is TGTGCCAGCAGCTTAGTCCCCCAGGGGGTGTACAATGAGCAGTTCTTC.

The rearrangement uses TRBV19 and TRBJ2-1; 9 bases are shared with TRBD2. This CDR3 contains 19 residues. Germline CDR1 and CDR2: LNHDA and SQIVND (reference sequence). V shed 4 bases, J shed 4 bases, and the junction held 17 bases outside the gene matches. The CDR3 DNA follows: TGTGCCAGTAGTAGAGGACTAGCGCTTTTCTCGGGGATATACAATGAGCAGTTCTTC. Its translation is CASSRGLALFSGIYNEQFF.

CDR3 DNA sequence: TGTGCCAGCAGCCAATCAGGGTTGGGGTACGAGCAGTACTTC. It codes for CASSQSGLGYEQYF. The rearrangement uses TRBV3-1 (or the pseudogene TRBV3-2) and TRBJ2-7; the D gene is possibly TRBD1 (5 bases). Looked up from germline, CDR1 is LGHDT and CDR2 is YNNKEL (reference sequence). V was pared by 2 bases and J by 4 bases, with 12 bases between. This CDR3 region has 14 residues.

The chain links TRBV30 to TRBJ2-1; D perhaps matches TRBD1 (6 bases). CDR1 GTSNPN and CDR2 SVGIG come from the germline V gene (reference sequence). This CDR3 has 13 residues. Trimming left V 1 base short and J 5 bases short, with 9 bases between. The CDR3 reads CAWSGGGHNEQFF. DNA for the CDR3: TGTGCCTGGAGTGGAGGGGGTCACAATGAGCAGTTCTTC.